What follows are 14 T cell receptor beta chains derived from one specimen sequenced in a study of shared clonotypes between healthy human individuals. Repertoires were generated with immunoSEQ multiplex PCR, while TCRdb's copy carries only in-frame clones and drops some. The data contain approximately 620,000 clones, about 96% of them singletons. The sample comprised naive CD4+ T cells sorted from blood. This sample's subset: CD45RA+ positively selected. Receptor source: a woman in her 30s in good health.

This rearrangement joins TRBV7-6 to TRBJ2-3; D could derive from TRBD1 or TRBD2 (6 bases each). This CDR3 comprises 14 residues. Germline lookup yields CDR1 SGHVS and CDR2 FNYEAQ. V gave up 0 bases and J gave up 6 bases, with 10 bases separating them. As DNA, the CDR3 is TGTGCCAGCAGCTTAGCCTCCGGGGGCGATACGCAGTATTTT. Translated: CASSLASGGDTQYF.

The sample holds one count of this clone. This chain connects TRBV29-1 to TRBJ2-1; 8 bases align to TRBD2. J was trimmed by 0 bases and V by 7 bases; bases with no gene match: 5. The CDR3 totals 14 residues. Germline values: CDR1 SQVTM, CDR2 ANQGSEA. This chain's CDR3 is CSGHTSGSYNEQFF. For the CDR3, the DNA is TGCAGCGGCCACACTAGCGGCTCCTACAATGAGCAGTTCTTC.

The rearrangement joins TRBV7-2 to TRBJ2-7; TRBD1 matches at 7 bases. The length of the CDR3 is 14 residues. Trimming at V came to 4 bases and at J to 1 base, leaving 4 bases not matched to a gene. Germline assignment: CDR1 SGHTA and CDR2 FQGNSA. CDR3: CASSYHRGSYEQYF. DNA for the CDR3: TGTGCCAGCAGCTACCACAGGGGTTCCTACGAGCAGTACTTC.

This sequence joins TRBV19 and TRBJ1-4; D is ambiguous. V was shortened by 3 bases and J by 8 bases, with 7 bases between the two germline ends. The germline V gene has CDR1 LNHDA and CDR2 SQIVND (reference sequence). CDR3 length: 12 amino acids. The CDR3 nucleotides are TGTGCCAGTAGTATTTATACGGAAAAACTGTTTTTT. Protein: CASSIYTEKLFF.

The chain links TRBV28 to TRBJ2-3; TRBD2 agrees at 15 bases. The junction had 3 bases not matched to a gene; V was cut back by 8 bases and J by 6 bases. Germline V gene data show CDR1 as MDHEN and CDR2 as SYDVKM. The CDR3 is 14 amino acids. The CDR3 loop is CASGTSGRWDTQYF. The CDR3 DNA follows: TGTGCCAGCGGGACTAGCGGGAGGTGGGATACGCAGTATTTT.

The chain combines TRBV15 with TRBJ1-5, with D perhaps matching TRBD1 (6 bases). The CDR3 has 15 amino acids. The germline V and J ends were trimmed by 1 base and 4 bases, with 11 bases remaining between them. Germline assignment: CDR1 LNHNV and CDR2 YYDKDF (reference sequence). This CDR3 reads CATSRVRQVNQPQHF. The CDR3 DNA is TGTGCCACCAGCAGAGTTAGACAGGTTAATCAGCCCCAGCATTTT.

The gene calls are TRBV11-2 and TRBJ2-1; 7 positions match TRBD2. Losses at the gene ends were 3 bases for V and 10 bases for J; bases not matched to a gene: 12. The CDR3 is 15 residues long. Per germline, CDR1 SGHAT and CDR2 FQNNGV. In DNA form, the CDR3 reads TGTGCCAGCAGCTTTGTGGGAGGGCCGGTTCGGGAGCAGTTCTTC. Translation gives CASSFVGGPVREQFF. The full variable domain, in which reference TRBV11-2 and TRBJ2-1 provide the parts outside the CDR3, is EAGVAQSPRYKIIEKRQSVAFWCNPISGHATLYWYQQILGQGPKLLIQFQNNGVVDDSQLPKDRFSAERLKGVDSTLKIQPAKLEDSAVYLCASSFVGGPVREQFFGPGTRLTVL.

This rearrangement joins TRBV6-6 to TRBJ1-2; TRBD1 agrees at 8 bases. CDR1 and CDR2 (germline): MNHNY, SVGAGI (reference sequence). The CDR3 totals 13 residues. V shed 6 bases and J 4 bases; nucleotides not matched to a gene: 4. The CDR3 loop reads CASSTGTGYGYTF. The CDR3 DNA is TGTGCCAGCAGCACCGGGACAGGCTATGGCTACACCTTC.

The chain carries TRBV19 and TRBJ1-1, with 7 bases fitting TRBD1. V shed 3 bases, J shed 11 bases, and the junction held 15 bases outside the gene matches. Germline CDR1 reads LNHDA; CDR2 reads SQIVND (reference sequence). CDR3 length: 15 residues. CDR3 sequence: CASSMAGGPTVRAFF. Here the CDR3 DNA reads TGTGCCAGTAGTATGGCAGGGGGGCCGACGGTCAGGGCTTTCTTT. Together with reference TRBV19 and TRBJ1-1, the CDR3 gives the full variable domain: DGGITQSPKYLFRKEGQNVTLSCEQNLNHDAMYWYRQDPGQGLRLIYYSQIVNDFQKGDIAEGYSVSREKKESFPLTVTSAQKNPTAFYLCASSMAGGPTVRAFFGQGTRLTVV.

CDR3 nucleotides: TGTGCCAGCAGCCTCGGACAGGGAATAGGTGGCTACACCTTC. Amino acids: CASSLGQGIGGYTF. The V and J genes are TRBV7-9 and TRBJ1-2; 8 bases agree with TRBD1. This CDR3 has 14 amino acids. V gave up 5 bases and J gave up 7 bases; unmatched junction bases: 9. Germline CDR1 is SEHNR and CDR2 is FQNEAQ (reference sequence). The full variable domain, rest sourced from reference TRBV7-9 and TRBJ1-2, is DTGVSQNPRHKITKRGQNVTFRCDPISEHNRLYWYRQTLGQGPEFLTYFQNEAQLEKSRLLSDRFSAERPKGSFSTLEIQRTEQGDSAMYLCASSLGQGIGGYTFGSGTRLTVV.

The gene calls are TRBV5-1 and TRBJ2-5; the match to TRBD2 covers 11 bases. The J call may be wrong; the DNA end is better matched by TRBJ2-7. This CDR3 is 15 amino acids long. Germline lookup yields CDR1 SGHRS and CDR2 YFSETQ. CDR3 region: CASSLVAGGSYEQYF. The CDR3 region has the DNA TGCGCCAGCAGCCTGGTAGCGGGAGGGTCCTACGAGCAGTACTTC.

The gene calls are TRBV28 and TRBJ1-4, with 10 bases that match TRBD1. V lost 2 bases and J lost 7; bases outside the gene matches: 1. CDR3 size: 14 residues. CDR1 is MDHEN and CDR2 is SYDVKM in the germline V gene. The chain's CDR3 is CASSLDRGLEKLFF. CDR3 nucleotide sequence: TGTGCCAGCAGTTTAGACAGGGGGCTTGAAAAACTGTTTTTT.

Only a few counts were recorded for this clone. The chain is built from TRBV7-9 and TRBJ2-7; 9 nucleotides line up with TRBD2. V dropped 1 base and J dropped 6; count of bases not matched to a gene: 7. Germline CDR1 SEHNR, CDR2 FQNEAQ (reference sequence). The CDR3 has 15 amino acids. The CDR3 spells CASSLGREGHGEQYF. The CDR3, as DNA: TGTGCCAGCAGCTTAGGGCGGGAGGGCCATGGCGAGCAGTACTTC.

The chain recombines TRBV2 with TRBJ1-1; D gene ambiguous. The germline gives CDR1 SNHLY, CDR2 FYNNEI. Trimming shortened V by 5 bases and J by 2 bases, and 9 bases separated the two germline ends. This CDR3 contains 13 residues. Written as DNA, the CDR3 is TGTGCCAGCAGTATAGGTGGTAACACTGAAGCTTTCTTT. This sequence encodes CASSIGGNTEAFF.